A single sample is the source of the 8 T cell receptor beta chains below, sequenced in a study of blood T cell repertoires in COVID-19. Profiled with immunoSEQ multiplex PCR; TCRdb holds only in-frame clones, not every one. The table lists around 77,000 clones, more than 75% of them singletons. The sample taken for sequencing was peripheral blood. The receptors originated from an elderly woman with active or convalescent COVID-19.

This clone came up a few times. V is TRBV27 and J is TRBJ2-7, with 7 nucleotides matching TRBD1. After removal of 5 bases from V and 2 bases from J, the junction contained 9 bases not matched to a gene. CDR1 and CDR2 (germline): MNHEY, SMNVEV (reference sequence). CDR3 length equals 15 residues. As DNA, the CDR3 is TGTGCCAGCAGTGGAGACAGGGTCCCAACCTACGAGCAGTACTTC. Translation gives CASSGDRVPTYEQYF.

The rearrangement joins TRBV6-5 to TRBJ1-3, with TRBD1 matching over 7 bases. CDR3 length: 16 amino acids. Looked up from germline, CDR1 is MNHEY and CDR2 is SVGAGI. Losses at the gene ends were 4 bases for V and 4 bases for J; bases not matched to a gene: 10. The chain's CDR3 is CASSSTRDSMGNTIYF. CDR3 in DNA: TGTGCCAGCAGTTCCACCAGGGACAGTATGGGAAACACCATATATTTT.

The gene calls are TRBV2 and TRBJ2-1; D gene uncertain. There are 13 residues in the CDR3. Germline loops: CDR1 SNHLY, CDR2 FYNNEI. V lost 1 base to trimming and J lost 5 bases, with 6 bases between them. In DNA form, the CDR3 reads TGTGCCAGCAGTGAAGGGGCGAACAATGAGCAGTTCTTC. It encodes CASSEGANNEQFF.

The genes are TRBV3-1 (or the pseudogene TRBV3-2) and TRBJ1-1; 9 bases fit TRBD1. Trimming cost V 7 bases and J 4 bases; bases outside gene matches: 4. This CDR3 comprises 13 residues. Germline loops: CDR1 LGHDT, CDR2 YNNKEL (reference sequence). Here the CDR3 reads CASTKQGATEAFF. The CDR3 DNA sequence: TGTGCCAGCACAAAACAGGGGGCCACTGAAGCTTTCTTT.

The V and J genes are TRBV7-8 and TRBJ1-6; weak D call: TRBD1 (5 bases). The germline V gene encodes CDR1 SGHVS and CDR2 FQNEAQ. Between the trimmed V and J ends, which lost 5 bases and 8 bases, there was a span of 13 bases. The CDR3 spans 14 residues. The CDR3 DNA sequence: TGTGCCAGCAGCCCAAGAGGAGGGGATTCACCCCTCCACTTT. It encodes CASSPRGGDSPLHF.

This clone has just a few counts. The chain has TRBV7-8 and TRBJ2-2, with TRBD1 identical over 9 bases. The V gene end was trimmed by 6 bases and the J gene end by 6 bases; junction bases not matched to a gene: 8. The CDR3 contains 15 residues. Germline CDR1 is SGHVS and CDR2 is FQNEAQ. The CDR3 DNA is TGTGCCAGCAGTCGGCACAGGGGGCAGGCCGGGGAGCTGTTTTTT. It codes for CASSRHRGQAGELFF.

This clone occurred a few times. The rearrangement joins TRBV5-5 to TRBJ2-5; 10 bases match TRBD1. V lost 6 bases to trimming and J lost 6 bases; unmatched junction nucleotides: 8. CDR1 is SGHKS and CDR2 is YYEKEE in the germline V gene (reference sequence). CDR3 size: 14 residues. The CDR3, as DNA: TGTGCCAGCACTCCGGGACAGGGGTTTCAGACCCAGTACTTC. It yields the protein CASTPGQGFQTQYF.

The V gene is TRBV3-1 (or the pseudogene TRBV3-2), the J gene TRBJ1-3; no firm D call. Trimming shortened V by 0 bases and J by 0 bases, and 6 bases separated the two germline ends. CDR1 and CDR2 (germline): LGHDT, YNNKEL (reference sequence). The length of the CDR3 is 15 residues. This chain's CDR3 is CASSQDSVSGNTIYF. CDR3 DNA sequence: TGTGCCAGCAGCCAAGACAGTGTCTCTGGAAACACCATATATTTT.